This TCR beta chain was sequenced for a study of OX40 agonist ivuxolimab in advanced cancers. Study-level points and caveats: Normalized expansion of T-cell clones was also low for some nonresponders. Blood T cells, both CD4+ and CD8+, expanded clonally by week 6 at 0.1 to 3.0 mg/kg.

Clones were sequenced by immunoSEQ multiplex PCR, and TCRdb holds only the in-frame ones, with some missing. The sample contains more than 50,000 clones, roughly nine tenths of which appear only once. On this clone: Its antigen is currently unknown.

The germline gives CDR1 SGDLS, CDR2 YYNGEE. CDR3 length: 14 amino acids. V lost 6 bases, J lost 3 bases, and 13 bases lay in between. This TCR was sampled from an adult with an advanced solid tumor such as melanoma, head and neck, liver or kidney cancer. The sequencing used CD4+ or CD8+ T cells sorted from blood, collected in a trial of the OX40 agonist ivuxolimab. V gene TRBV9 combines with J gene TRBJ2-1; tentative D call: TRBD1 (5 bases). The CDR3 coding sequence is TGTGCCAGCAACCAGGGATCTTACTACAATGAGCAGTTCTTC. Its protein product is CASNQGSYYNEQFF.